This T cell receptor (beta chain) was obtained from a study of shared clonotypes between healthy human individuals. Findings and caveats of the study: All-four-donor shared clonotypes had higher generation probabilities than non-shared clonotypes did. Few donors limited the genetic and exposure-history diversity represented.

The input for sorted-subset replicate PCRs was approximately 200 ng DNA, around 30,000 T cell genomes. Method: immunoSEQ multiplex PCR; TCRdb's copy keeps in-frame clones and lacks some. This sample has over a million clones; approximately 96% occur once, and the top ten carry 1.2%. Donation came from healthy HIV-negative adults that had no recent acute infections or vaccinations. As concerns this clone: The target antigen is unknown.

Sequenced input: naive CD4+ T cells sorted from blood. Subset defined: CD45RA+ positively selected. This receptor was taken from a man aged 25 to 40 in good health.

The CDR3 DNA reads TGTGCCAGCAGCTTAAGACAGACCTACAATGAGCAGTTCTTC. Its protein product is CASSLRQTYNEQFF. This chain links TRBV5-5 with TRBJ2-1, with D possibly TRBD1 on 5 matching bases. The germline V gene has CDR1 SGHKS and CDR2 YYEKEE (reference sequence). The CDR3 length is 14 residues. V lost 2 bases, J lost 2 bases, and 8 bases lay in between.